This paragraph reports one T cell receptor beta chain. The target antigen is unknown. Relative to the germline gene, one junction end is altered; a read error may explain this. The record originates from a study of graft-versus-host responses after intestinal transplantation. About the research overall: Grafts that recipients had were multivisceral, liver-intestinal, or isolated intestinal transplants.

The table came from immunoSEQ multiplex PCR; TCRdb's copy has only in-frame clones and leaves some out. The sample carries roughly 97,000 clones, around 90% recorded once. The CDR3 contains 11 residues. CDR1 and CDR2 from the germline V gene are SGHDT and YYEEEE. Study-level results: The recipient marrow held GvH clones, and some of them showed up first in ileum or blood. Subjects displaying graft-donor T cell macrochimerism possessed elevated graft-versus-host to host-versus-graft clonal ratios inside allografts.

V is TRBV5-6 and J is TRBJ1-2; D unresolved. Specimen: PBMCs, collected approximately 470 days after intestinal transplant. The sequence was obtained from a human patient who received an intestinal transplant, so some T cells may come from the graft donor. As DNA, the CDR3 is TGTGCCAGCAGCTTGGCCGCGAGTTTGGACTTC. Translation: CASSLAASLDF.